These 4 T cell receptor beta chains were sequenced from one sample in a study of cytomegalovirus exposure and HLA in healthy donors (dated by TCRdb to 2015 to 2018). The library was obtained by the immunoSEQ multiplex PCR assay. The multiplex PCR relied on a mix of 60 forward primers for TCR Vbeta segments and 13 reverse primers for TCR Jbeta segments. Entries here come from immuneACCESS through TCRdb and include only in-frame sequences with V and J called. Some clones fail to appear in such tables; in the studies checked, an unresolved V gene covers under half of the shortfall, and the cause of the remainder is unknown. A total of approximately 39,000 clones appear in this sample, over 60% of them only once. Approximately 7% of the sample goes to the ten largest clones. Sequenced input: PBMCs. The source of these receptors is a man aged 25-45 years in good health and CMV-seronegative.

This clone came up once. V gene TRBV7-2 combines with J gene TRBJ2-3, with unresolved D. The CDR3 spans 13 residues. CDR1 SGHTA and CDR2 FQGNSA come from the germline V gene. The V end was cut by 5 bases, the J end by 1 base, with 7 bases between. Here the CDR3 DNA reads TGTGCCAGCAGCCGCACGGGCACAGATACGCAGTATTTT. Translated, it gives CASSRTGTDTQYF.

The chain carries TRBV19 and TRBJ1-4, with D possibly TRBD1 on 6 matching bases. The CDR3 has 14 amino acids. V shed 2 bases and J shed 6 bases, with 10 bases lying between them. CDR1 and CDR2 (germline): LNHDA, SQIVND (reference sequence). The chain's CDR3 is CASSIRQGYEKLFF. Written as DNA, the CDR3 is TGTGCCAGTAGTATACGGCAGGGGTATGAAAAACTGTTTTTT.

This clone came up once. This rearrangement joins TRBV4-3 to TRBJ1-6; no firm D call. Trimming stripped 1 base from V and 8 bases from J, with 12 bases between. This CDR3 is built from 15 residues. Germline V CDR1 and CDR2: LGHNA, YSLEER. The CDR3 sequence: CASSQVIREYSPLHF. In nucleotides, the CDR3 is TGCGCCAGCAGCCAAGTGATCCGGGAATATTCACCCCTCCACTTT.

This clone was seen only a few times. J is TRBJ2-7 and V is TRBV7-8; 8 bases are a match to TRBD2. After removal of 1 base from V and 6 bases from J, the junction contained 11 bases not matched to a gene. Germline V gene lookup returns CDR1 SGHVS and CDR2 FQNEAQ. The CDR3 has 16 residues. The DNA for the CDR3 is TGTGCCAGCAGCTTAGAGCGGGGGACCCCATACAGCGAGCAGTACTTC. It codes for CASSLERGTPYSEQYF.